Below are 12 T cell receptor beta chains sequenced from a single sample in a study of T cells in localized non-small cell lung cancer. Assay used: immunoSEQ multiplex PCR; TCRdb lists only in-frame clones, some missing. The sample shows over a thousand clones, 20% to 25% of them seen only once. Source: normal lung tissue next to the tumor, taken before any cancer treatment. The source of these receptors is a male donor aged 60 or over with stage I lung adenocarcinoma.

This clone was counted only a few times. Written as DNA, the CDR3 is TGTGCCAGCAGCTTACTCCCTAGCGGGAGTCAGACCCAGTACTTC. Translating it yields CASSLLPSGSQTQYF. The chain links TRBV11-3 to TRBJ2-5; 10 bases are a match to TRBD2. Trimming removed 2 bases from V and 6 bases from J; junction bases left unmatched: 6. Germline CDR1 reads SGHNT; CDR2 reads YENEEA. This CDR3 is built from 15 residues.

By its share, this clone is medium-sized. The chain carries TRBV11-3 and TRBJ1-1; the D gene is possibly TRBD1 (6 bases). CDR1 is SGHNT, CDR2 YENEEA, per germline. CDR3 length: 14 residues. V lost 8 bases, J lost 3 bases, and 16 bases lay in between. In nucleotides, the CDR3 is TGTGCCAGCGGTGACAGGCATTTGGACACTGAAGCTTTCTTT. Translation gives CASGDRHLDTEAFF.

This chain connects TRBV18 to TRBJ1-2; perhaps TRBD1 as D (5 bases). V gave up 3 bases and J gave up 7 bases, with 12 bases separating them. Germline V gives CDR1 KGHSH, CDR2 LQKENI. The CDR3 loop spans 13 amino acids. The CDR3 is CASSPIGEGGYTF. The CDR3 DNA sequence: TGTGCCAGCTCACCGATAGGGGAGGGTGGCTACACCTTC.

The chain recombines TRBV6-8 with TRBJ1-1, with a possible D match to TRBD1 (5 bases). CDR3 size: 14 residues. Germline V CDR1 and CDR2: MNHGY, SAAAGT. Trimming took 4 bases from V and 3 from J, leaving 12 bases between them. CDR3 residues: CASSSIDSYTEAFF. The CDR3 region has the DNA TGTGCCAGCAGTTCTATCGACAGCTACACTGAAGCTTTCTTT.

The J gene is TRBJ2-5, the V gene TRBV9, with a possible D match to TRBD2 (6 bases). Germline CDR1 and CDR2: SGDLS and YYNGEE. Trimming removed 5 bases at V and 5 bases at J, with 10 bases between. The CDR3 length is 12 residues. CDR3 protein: CASSLRGETQYF. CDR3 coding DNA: TGTGCCAGCAGTCTCCGGGGGGAGACCCAGTACTTC.

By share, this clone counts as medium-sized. CDR3: CASSLRQGAVGNEQFF. CDR3 nucleotide sequence: TGTGCCAGCAGCTTACGACAGGGGGCGGTTGGAAATGAGCAGTTCTTC. The chain uses TRBV11-3 and TRBJ2-1; 10 nucleotides align to TRBD1. The CDR3 is made up of 16 amino acids. Germline CDR1 is SGHNT and CDR2 is YENEEA. After removal of 2 bases from V and 7 bases from J, the junction contained 8 bases not matched to a gene.

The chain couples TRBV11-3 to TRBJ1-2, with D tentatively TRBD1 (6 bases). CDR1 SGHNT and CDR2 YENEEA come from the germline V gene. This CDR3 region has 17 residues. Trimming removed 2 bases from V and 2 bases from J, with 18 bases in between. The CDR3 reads CASSLRDIQTRNYGYTF. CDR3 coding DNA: TGTGCCAGCAGCTTAAGGGACATACAAACAAGAAACTATGGCTACACCTTC.

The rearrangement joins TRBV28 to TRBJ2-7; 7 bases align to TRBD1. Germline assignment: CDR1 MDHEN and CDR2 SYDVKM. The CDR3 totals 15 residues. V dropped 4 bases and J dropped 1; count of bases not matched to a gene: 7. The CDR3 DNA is TGTGCCAGCAGTTCCACGGGACAGCTATCCTACGAGCAGTACTTC. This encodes CASSSTGQLSYEQYF. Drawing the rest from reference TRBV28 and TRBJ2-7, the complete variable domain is DVKVTQSSRYLVKRTGEKVFLECVQDMDHENMFWYRQDPGLGLRLIYFSYDVKMKEKGDIPEGYSVSREKKERFSLILESASTNQTSMYLCASSSTGQLSYEQYFGPGTRLTVT.

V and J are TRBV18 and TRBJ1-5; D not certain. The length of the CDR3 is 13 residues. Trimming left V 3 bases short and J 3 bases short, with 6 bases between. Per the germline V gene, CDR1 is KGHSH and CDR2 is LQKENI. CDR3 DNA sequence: TGTGCCAGCTCACCGGGTAACAATCAGCCCCAGCATTTT. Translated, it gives CASSPGNNQPQHF.

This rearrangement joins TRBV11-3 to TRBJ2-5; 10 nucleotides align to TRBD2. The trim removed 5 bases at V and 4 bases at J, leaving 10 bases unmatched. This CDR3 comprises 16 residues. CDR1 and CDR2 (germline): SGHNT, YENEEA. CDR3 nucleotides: TGTGCCAGCAGCAGTTGGGCTAGCGGGAGAAGAGAGACCCAGTACTTC. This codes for CASSSWASGRRETQYF. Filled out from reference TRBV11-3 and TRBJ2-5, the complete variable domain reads EAGVVQSPRYKIIEKKQPVAFWCNPISGHNTLYWYLQNLGQGPELLIRYENEEAVDDSQLPKDRFSAERLKGVDSTLKIQPAELGDSAVYLCASSSWASGRRETQYFGPGTRLLVL.

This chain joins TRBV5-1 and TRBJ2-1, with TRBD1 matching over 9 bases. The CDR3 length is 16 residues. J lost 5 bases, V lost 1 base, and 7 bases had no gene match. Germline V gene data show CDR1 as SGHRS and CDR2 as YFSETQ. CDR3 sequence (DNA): TGCGCCAGCAGCTTGATGGCGGACAGGGGAAACAATGAGCAGTTCTTC. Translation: CASSLMADRGNNEQFF.

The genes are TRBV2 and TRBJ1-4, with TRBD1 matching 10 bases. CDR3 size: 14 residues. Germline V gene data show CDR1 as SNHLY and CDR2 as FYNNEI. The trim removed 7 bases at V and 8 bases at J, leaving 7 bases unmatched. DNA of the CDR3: TGTGCCAGCAATGGGGGGACAGGGGAGGAAAAACTGTTTTTT. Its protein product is CASNGGTGEEKLFF.